The source of this T cell receptor beta chain is a study of shared clonotypes between healthy human individuals. Sorted-subset replicate PCRs used 200 ng DNA, some 31,000 T cell genomes. The table came from immunoSEQ multiplex PCR; TCRdb's copy has only in-frame clones and leaves some out. Of 2 million to 2.5 million clones in the sample, roughly 95% were seen once. This CDR3 comprises 17 residues. Germline V gives CDR1 SGDLS, CDR2 YYNGEE. The germline V and J ends were trimmed by 0 bases and 0 bases, with 16 bases remaining between them. This TCR derives from a man between 18 and 29 years old in good health. J is TRBJ2-7 and V is TRBV9; D remains ambiguous. Sequenced: naive CD4+ T cells sorted from blood. This sample's subset: CD45RA+ positively selected. The CDR3 nucleotides read TGTGCCAGCAGCGTAGGTTTGGGCAGTGACCTCTCCTACGAGCAGTACTTC. Translation gives CASSVGLGSDLSYEQYF.